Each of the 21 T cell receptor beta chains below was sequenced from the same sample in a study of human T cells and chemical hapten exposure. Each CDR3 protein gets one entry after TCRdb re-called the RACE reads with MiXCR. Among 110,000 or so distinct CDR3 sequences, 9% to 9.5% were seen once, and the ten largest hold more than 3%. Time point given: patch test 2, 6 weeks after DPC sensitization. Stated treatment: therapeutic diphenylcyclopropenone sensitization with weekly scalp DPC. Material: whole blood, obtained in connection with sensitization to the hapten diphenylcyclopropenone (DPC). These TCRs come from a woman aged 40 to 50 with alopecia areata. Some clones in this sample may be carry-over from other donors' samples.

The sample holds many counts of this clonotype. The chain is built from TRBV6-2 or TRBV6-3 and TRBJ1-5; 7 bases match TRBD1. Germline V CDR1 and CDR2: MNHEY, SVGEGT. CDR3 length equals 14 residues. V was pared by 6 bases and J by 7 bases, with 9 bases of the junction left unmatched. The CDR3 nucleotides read TGTGCCAGCAGCTCTTCGACAGGGCTCCAGCCCCAGCATTTT. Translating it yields CASSSSTGLQPQHF.

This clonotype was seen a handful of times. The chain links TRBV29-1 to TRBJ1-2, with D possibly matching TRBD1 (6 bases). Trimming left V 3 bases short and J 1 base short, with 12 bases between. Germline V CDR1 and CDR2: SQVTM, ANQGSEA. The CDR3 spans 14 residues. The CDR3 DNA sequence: TGCAGCGTTGATATGGTCAGGGGTAACTATGGCTACACCTTC. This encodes CSVDMVRGNYGYTF.

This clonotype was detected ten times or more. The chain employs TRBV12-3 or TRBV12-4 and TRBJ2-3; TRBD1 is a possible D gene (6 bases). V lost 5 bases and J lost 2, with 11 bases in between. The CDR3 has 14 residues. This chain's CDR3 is CASSLPGHTDTQYF. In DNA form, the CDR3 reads TGTGCCAGCAGTCTACCGGGACACACAGATACGCAGTATTTT.

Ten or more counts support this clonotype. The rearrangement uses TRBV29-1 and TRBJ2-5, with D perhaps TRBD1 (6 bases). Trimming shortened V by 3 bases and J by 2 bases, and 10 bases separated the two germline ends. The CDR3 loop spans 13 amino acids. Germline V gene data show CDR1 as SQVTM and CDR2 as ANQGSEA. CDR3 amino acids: CSVDETGQETQYF. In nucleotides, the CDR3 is TGCAGCGTTGATGAGACAGGTCAAGAGACCCAGTACTTC.

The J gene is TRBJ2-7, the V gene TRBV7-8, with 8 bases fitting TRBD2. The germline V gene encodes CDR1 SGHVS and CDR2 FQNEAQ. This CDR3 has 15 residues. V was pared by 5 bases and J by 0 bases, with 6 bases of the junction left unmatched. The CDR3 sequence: CASSLQAGVSYEQYF. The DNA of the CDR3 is TGTGCCAGCAGCCTCCAAGCGGGGGTCTCCTACGAGCAGTACTTC.

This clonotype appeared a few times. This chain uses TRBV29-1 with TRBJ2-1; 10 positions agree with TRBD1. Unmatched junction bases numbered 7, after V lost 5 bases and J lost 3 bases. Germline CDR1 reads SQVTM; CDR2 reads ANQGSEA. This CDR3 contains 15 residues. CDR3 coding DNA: TGCAGCGTTTTCAGGGGGGACAGGGGCTACAATGAGCAGTTCTTC. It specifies CSVFRGDRGYNEQFF.

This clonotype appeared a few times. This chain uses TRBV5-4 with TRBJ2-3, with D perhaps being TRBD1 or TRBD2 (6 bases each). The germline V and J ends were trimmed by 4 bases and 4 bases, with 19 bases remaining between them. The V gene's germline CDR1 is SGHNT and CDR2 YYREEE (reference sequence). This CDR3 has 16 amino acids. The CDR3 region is CASSKGGVGASDTQYF. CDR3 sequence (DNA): TGTGCCAGCAGCAAGGGAGGCGTGGGGGCATCAGATACGCAGTATTTT.

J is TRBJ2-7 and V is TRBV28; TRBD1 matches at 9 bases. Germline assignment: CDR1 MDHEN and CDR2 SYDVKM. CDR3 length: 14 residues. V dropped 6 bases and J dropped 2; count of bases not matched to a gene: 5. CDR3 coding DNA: TGTGCCAGCAGCAGTGGGACAGGGACCTACGAGCAGTACTTC. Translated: CASSSGTGTYEQYF.

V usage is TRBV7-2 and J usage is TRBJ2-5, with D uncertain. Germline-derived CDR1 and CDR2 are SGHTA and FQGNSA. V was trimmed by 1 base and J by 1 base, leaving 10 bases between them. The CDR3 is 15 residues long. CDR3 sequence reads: CASSLVPSSQETQYF. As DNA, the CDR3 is TGTGCCAGCAGCTTAGTCCCCTCCTCCCAAGAGACCCAGTACTTC.

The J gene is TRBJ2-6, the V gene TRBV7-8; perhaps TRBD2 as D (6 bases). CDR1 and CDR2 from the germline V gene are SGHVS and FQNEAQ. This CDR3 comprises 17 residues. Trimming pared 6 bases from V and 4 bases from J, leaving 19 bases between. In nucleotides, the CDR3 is TGTGCCAGCAGTCTCCTGCCTGTAGCGGCCGGGGCCAACGTCCTGACTTTC. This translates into CASSLLPVAAGANVLTF.

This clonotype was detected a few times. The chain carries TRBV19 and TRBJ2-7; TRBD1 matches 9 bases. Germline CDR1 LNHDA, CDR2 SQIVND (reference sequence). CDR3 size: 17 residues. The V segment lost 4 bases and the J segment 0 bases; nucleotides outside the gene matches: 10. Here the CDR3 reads CASSTSQGQGSSYEQYF. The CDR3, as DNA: TGTGCCAGTAGTACCTCCCAAGGACAGGGGTCCTCCTACGAGCAGTACTTC.

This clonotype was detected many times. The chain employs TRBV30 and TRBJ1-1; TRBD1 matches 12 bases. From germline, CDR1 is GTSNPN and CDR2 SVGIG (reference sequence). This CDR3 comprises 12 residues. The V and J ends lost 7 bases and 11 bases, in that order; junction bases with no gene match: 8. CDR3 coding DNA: TGTGCCTCATCCGGGACAGGGGGCGTCGCTTTCTTT. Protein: CASSGTGGVAFF.

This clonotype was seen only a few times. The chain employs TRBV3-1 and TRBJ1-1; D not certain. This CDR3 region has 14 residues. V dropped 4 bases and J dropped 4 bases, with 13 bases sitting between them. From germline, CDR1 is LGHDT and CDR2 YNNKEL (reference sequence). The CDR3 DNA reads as TGTGCCAGCAGCCGGACGGTGGGTTCCACTGAAGCTTTCTTT. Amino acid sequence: CASSRTVGSTEAFF.

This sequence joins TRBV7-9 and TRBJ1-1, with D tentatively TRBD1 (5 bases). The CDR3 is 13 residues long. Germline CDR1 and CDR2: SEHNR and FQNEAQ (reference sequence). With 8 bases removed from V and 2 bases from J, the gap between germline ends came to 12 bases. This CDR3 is CASGVQVNTEAFF. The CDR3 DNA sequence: TGTGCCAGCGGGGTACAGGTTAACACTGAAGCTTTCTTT.

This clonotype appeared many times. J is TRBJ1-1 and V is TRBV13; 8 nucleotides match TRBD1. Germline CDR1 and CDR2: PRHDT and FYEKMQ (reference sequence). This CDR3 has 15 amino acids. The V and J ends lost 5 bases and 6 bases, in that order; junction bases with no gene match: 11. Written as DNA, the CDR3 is TGTGCCAGCAGCCCTCGGACAGGGCGGGTCGCTGAAGCTTTCTTT. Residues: CASSPRTGRVAEAFF.

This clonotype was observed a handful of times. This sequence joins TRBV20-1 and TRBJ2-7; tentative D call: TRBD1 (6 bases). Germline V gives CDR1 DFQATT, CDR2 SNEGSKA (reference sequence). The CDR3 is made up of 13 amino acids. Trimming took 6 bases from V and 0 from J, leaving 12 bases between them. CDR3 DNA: TGCAGTGCCCCTGACAGGACCTCCTACGAGCAGTACTTC. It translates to CSAPDRTSYEQYF.

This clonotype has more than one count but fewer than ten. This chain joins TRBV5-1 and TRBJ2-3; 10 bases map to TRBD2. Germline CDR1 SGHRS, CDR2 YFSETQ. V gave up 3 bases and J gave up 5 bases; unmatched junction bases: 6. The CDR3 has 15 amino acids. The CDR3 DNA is TGCGCCAGCAGCTCTCTAGCGGGGGACGGAGATACGCAGTATTTT. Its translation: CASSSLAGDGDTQYF.

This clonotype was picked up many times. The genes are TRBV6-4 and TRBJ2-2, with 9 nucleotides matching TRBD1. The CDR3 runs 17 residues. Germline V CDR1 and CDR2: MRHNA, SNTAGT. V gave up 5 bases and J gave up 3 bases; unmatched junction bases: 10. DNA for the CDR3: TGTGCCAGCAGTCCGGGACAGGGCTTACTCGACACCGGGGAGCTGTTTTTT. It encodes CASSPGQGLLDTGELFF.

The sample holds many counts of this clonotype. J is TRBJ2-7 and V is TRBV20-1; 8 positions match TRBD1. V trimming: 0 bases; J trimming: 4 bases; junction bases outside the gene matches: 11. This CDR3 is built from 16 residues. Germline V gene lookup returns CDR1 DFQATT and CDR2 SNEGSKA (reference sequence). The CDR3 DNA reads TGCAGTGCTAGAGACCCGCGGACAGGGAGGAGGTACGAGCAGTACTTC. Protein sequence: CSARDPRTGRRYEQYF.

In nucleotides, the CDR3 is TGTGCCAGCAGCCCTCAGGGGGGGGGCAATGAGCAGTTCTTC. Translated, it gives CASSPQGGGNEQFF. The gene calls are TRBV7-2 and TRBJ2-1; D tentatively reads TRBD1 or TRBD2 (7 bases each). Trimming took 5 bases from V and 6 from J, leaving 14 bases between them. This CDR3 has 14 amino acids. The V gene's germline CDR1 is SGHTA and CDR2 FQGNSA.

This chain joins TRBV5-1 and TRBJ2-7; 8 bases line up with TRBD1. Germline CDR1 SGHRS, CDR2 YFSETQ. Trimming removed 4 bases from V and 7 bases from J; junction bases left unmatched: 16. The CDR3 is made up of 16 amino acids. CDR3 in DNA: TGCGCCAGCAGCCTCGGCCCGACAGGGGCCAACGTAGAGCAGTACTTC. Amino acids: CASSLGPTGANVEQYF.